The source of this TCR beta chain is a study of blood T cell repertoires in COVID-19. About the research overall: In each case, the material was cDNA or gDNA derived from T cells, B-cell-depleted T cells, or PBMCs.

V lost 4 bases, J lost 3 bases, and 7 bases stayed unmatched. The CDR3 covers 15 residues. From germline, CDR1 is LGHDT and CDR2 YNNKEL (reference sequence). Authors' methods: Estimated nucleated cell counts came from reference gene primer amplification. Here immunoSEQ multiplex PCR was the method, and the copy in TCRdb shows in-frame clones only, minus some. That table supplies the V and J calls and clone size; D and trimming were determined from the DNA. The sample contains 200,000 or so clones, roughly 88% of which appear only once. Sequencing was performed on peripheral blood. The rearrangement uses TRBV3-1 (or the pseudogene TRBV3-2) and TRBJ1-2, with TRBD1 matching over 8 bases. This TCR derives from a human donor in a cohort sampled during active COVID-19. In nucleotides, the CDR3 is TGTGCCAGCAGCCCCTTGGACAGGGTTTACTATGGCTACACCTTC. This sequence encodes CASSPLDRVYYGYTF.